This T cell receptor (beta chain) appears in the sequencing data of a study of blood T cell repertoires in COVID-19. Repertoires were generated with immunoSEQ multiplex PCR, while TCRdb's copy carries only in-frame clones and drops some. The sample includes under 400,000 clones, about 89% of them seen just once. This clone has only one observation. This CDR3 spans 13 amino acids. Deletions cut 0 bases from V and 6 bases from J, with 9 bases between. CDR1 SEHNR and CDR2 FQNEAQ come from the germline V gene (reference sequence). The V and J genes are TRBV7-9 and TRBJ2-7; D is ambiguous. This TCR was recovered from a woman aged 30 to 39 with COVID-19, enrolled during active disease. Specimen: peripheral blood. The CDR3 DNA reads TGTGCCAGCAGCTTAGCGCCCGCCGGCGAGCAGTACTTC. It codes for CASSLAPAGEQYF.